This TCR beta chain is drawn from a study of glioma-infiltrating T cells after dendritic cell vaccination. About the research overall: Samples are from glioblastoma patients in Phase I and II dendritic cell vaccine trials. Treatment, given 2003 to 2012, was autologous tumor lysate-pulsed dendritic cell vaccination. At biweekly intervals, patients got three intradermal dendritic cell vaccine injections.

The V segment lost 8 bases and the J segment 1 base; nucleotides outside the gene matches: 11. The CDR3 contains 17 residues. CDR1 is SNHLY, CDR2 FYNNEI, per germline. Amplification used 60 V beta primers and 13 J beta primers. The repertoire was sequenced with immunoSEQ multiplex PCR; TCRdb's copy has only in-frame clones and lacks some. In the table there are over 80,000 clones, around 90% of which are singletons. This sample comprised blood, obtained before dendritic cell vaccination. The sequence came from a human donor with glioblastoma. The chain has TRBV2 and TRBJ2-3; 11 positions agree with TRBD2. The CDR3 coding sequence is TGTGCCAGCCTCGCCTTTACGACTAGCGGGGGCACAGATACGCAGTATTTT. Translation: CASLAFTTSGGTDTQYF.